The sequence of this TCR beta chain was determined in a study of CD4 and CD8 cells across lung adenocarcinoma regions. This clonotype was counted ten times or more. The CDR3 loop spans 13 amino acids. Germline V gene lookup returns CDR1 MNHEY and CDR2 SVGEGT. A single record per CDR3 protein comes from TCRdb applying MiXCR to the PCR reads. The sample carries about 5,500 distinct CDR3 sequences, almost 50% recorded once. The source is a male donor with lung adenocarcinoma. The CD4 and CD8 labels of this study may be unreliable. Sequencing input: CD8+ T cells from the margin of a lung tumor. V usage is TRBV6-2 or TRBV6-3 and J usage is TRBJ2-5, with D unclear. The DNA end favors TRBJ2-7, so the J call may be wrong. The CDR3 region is CASSYSVAREQYF. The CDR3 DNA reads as TGTGCCAGCAGTTACTCGGTAGCCCGCGAGCAGTACTTC.